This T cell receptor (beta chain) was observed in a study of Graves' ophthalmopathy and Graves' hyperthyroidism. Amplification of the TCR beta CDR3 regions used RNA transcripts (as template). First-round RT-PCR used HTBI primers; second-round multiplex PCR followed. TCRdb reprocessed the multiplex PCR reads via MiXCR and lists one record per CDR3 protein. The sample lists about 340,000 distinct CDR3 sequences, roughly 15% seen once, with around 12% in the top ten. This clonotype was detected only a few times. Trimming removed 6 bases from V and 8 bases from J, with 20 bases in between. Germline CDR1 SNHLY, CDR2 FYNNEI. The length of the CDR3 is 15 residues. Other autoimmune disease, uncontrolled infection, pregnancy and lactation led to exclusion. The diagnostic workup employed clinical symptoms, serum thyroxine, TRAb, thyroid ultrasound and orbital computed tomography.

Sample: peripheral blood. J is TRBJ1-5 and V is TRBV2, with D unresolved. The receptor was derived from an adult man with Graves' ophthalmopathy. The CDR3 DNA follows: TGTGCCAGCAGCTTATATCCGAGGCCAATGGAGCCCCAGCATTTT. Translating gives CASSLYPRPMEPQHF.